Shown below are 29 T cell receptor beta chains from a single sample sequenced in a study of OX40 agonist ivuxolimab in advanced cancers. Sequenced by immunoSEQ multiplex PCR; TCRdb stores in-frame clones only, minus some. The sample yields under 90,000 clones, approximately 85% seen once. The sample consisted of CD4+ or CD8+ T cells sorted from blood, taken in a trial of the OX40 agonist ivuxolimab. The receptors were sampled from an adult with an advanced solid tumor such as melanoma, head and neck, liver or kidney cancer.

The chain combines TRBV7-2 with TRBJ1-1; TRBD1 matches at 8 bases. V lost 6 bases and J lost 3; bases outside the gene matches: 6. Germline CDR1 and CDR2: SGHTA and FQGNSA. The length of the CDR3 is 14 residues. CDR3 amino acids: CASRFRGRDTEAFF. CDR3 in DNA: TGTGCCAGCAGGTTCAGGGGGCGGGACACTGAAGCTTTCTTT.

This clone was detected once. The gene calls are TRBV30 and TRBJ2-5; D perhaps matches TRBD1 (5 bases). This CDR3 has 14 residues. Germline V gene data show CDR1 as GTSNPN and CDR2 as SVGIG (reference sequence). Trimming left V 3 bases short and J 7 bases short, with 18 bases between. CDR3 DNA sequence: TGTGCCTGGAGCGAAACTCCCCTAAGGGGGACCCAGTACTTC. Residues: CAWSETPLRGTQYF.

The count of this clone is one. The chain joins TRBV7-8 to TRBJ1-1; TRBD1 is a possible D gene (6 bases). V was clipped by 2 bases and J by 4 bases, with 8 bases between them. Germline CDR1 SGHVS, CDR2 FQNEAQ. The length of the CDR3 is 13 residues. DNA for the CDR3: TGTGCCAGCAGCTTACGGGGGCTCACTGAAGCTTTCTTT. Translation gives CASSLRGLTEAFF.

The DNA of the CDR3 is TGTGCCAGTAGTATACGACTCCTTTACAATGAGCAGTTCTTC. This codes for CASSIRLLYNEQFF. The chain joins TRBV19 to TRBJ2-1; the D is unclear. Trimming stripped 2 bases from V and 4 bases from J, with 9 bases between. The CDR3 extends over 14 amino acids. Per the germline V gene, CDR1 is LNHDA and CDR2 is SQIVND (reference sequence).

V usage is TRBV19 and J usage is TRBJ2-4; D uncertain. CDR1 and CDR2 (germline): LNHDA, SQIVND (reference sequence). Trimming took off 7 bases at V and 0 bases at J, with 10 bases between the two ends. This CDR3 comprises 14 residues. The CDR3 protein is CASTVTTAKNIQYF. DNA for the CDR3: TGTGCCAGTACCGTAACGACAGCCAAAAACATTCAGTACTTC.

The chain combines TRBV5-4 with TRBJ1-4; 11 nucleotides line up with TRBD1. V lost 3 bases and J lost 6; bases outside the gene matches: 10. The CDR3 loop spans 17 amino acids. Germline CDR1 and CDR2: SGHNT and YYREEE (reference sequence). The CDR3 region is CASSSRMDRGRDEKLFF. The CDR3, as DNA: TGTGCCAGCAGCTCTCGTATGGACAGGGGGCGGGATGAAAAACTGTTTTTT.

This chain links TRBV19 with TRBJ2-7; D is unclear. The germline CDR1 and CDR2 sequences are LNHDA and SQIVND (reference sequence). The CDR3 has 14 residues. V was cut by 0 bases and J by 2 bases, with 8 bases left in between. Here the CDR3 DNA reads TGTGCCAGTAGTATAGAGGCAGAGGCCTACGAGCAGTACTTC. This codes for CASSIEAEAYEQYF.

This clone appeared a few times. V usage is TRBV11-2 and J usage is TRBJ2-5, with D unresolved. This CDR3 spans 14 amino acids. Trimming took 5 bases from V and 2 from J, leaving 12 bases between them. CDR1 is SGHAT and CDR2 is FQNNGV in the germline V gene. The CDR3 DNA reads TGTGCCAGCAGCCCCGCCATCGAGCAAGAGACCCAGTACTTC. Its protein is CASSPAIEQETQYF.

The rearrangement uses TRBV6-1 and TRBJ2-7, with D uncertain. V was shortened by 3 bases and J by 0 bases, with 9 bases between the two germline ends. Germline V CDR1 and CDR2: MNHNS, SASEGT. CDR3 length: 14 amino acids. CDR3 sequence (DNA): TGTGCCAGCAGTGACCGGAGCAGCTCCTACGAGCAGTACTTC. It codes for CASSDRSSSYEQYF.

This clone was found once. The CDR3 loop reads CASKTGGDTGELFF. The CDR3 DNA is TGTGCCAGCAAGACAGGGGGGGACACCGGGGAGCTGTTTTTT. The chain links TRBV27 to TRBJ2-2; 9 bases agree with TRBD1. V gave up 7 bases and J gave up 3 bases; unmatched junction bases: 3. This CDR3 contains 14 residues. CDR1 and CDR2 (germline): MNHEY, SMNVEV (reference sequence).

J is TRBJ2-2 and V is TRBV5-1, with 8 nucleotides matching TRBD1. After removal of 4 bases from V and 7 bases from J, the junction contained 15 bases not matched to a gene. CDR1 is SGHRS and CDR2 is YFSETQ in the germline V gene. The CDR3 sequence is 17 residues long. The CDR3 loop is CASSGDRGSTLLGELFF. The CDR3 DNA sequence: TGCGCCAGCAGCGGTGACAGGGGAAGTACACTTCTCGGGGAGCTGTTTTTT.

V is TRBV7-3 and J is TRBJ2-1; unclear D gene. CDR3 length: 12 residues. CDR1 is SGHTA, CDR2 FQGTGA, per germline. Trimming pared 5 bases from V and 9 bases from J, leaving 11 bases between. CDR3: CASSVFGGEQFF. CDR3 DNA sequence: TGTGCCAGCAGCGTATTTGGCGGTGAGCAGTTCTTC.

V and J are TRBV27 and TRBJ2-4; tentative D call: TRBD2 (6 bases). The CDR3 is made up of 13 amino acids. Germline V gene data show CDR1 as MNHEY and CDR2 as SMNVEV (reference sequence). The V gene lost 6 bases and the J gene lost 3 bases, with 9 bases spanning the gap. CDR3: CASSWDFKNIQYF. The CDR3 DNA reads TGTGCCAGCAGCTGGGACTTCAAAAACATTCAGTACTTC.

The chain employs TRBV4-3 and TRBJ1-6, with TRBD1 matching over 8 bases. The trim removed 4 bases at V and 7 bases at J, leaving 9 bases unmatched. Germline CDR1 is LGHNA and CDR2 is YSLEER. This CDR3 is 16 amino acids long. The CDR3, as DNA: TGCGCCAGCAGCCGAATCTTGGCAGGGGGCAATTCACCCCTCCACTTT. Amino acids: CASSRILAGGNSPLHF.

This clone was detected once. The chain combines TRBV7-3 with TRBJ2-6; TRBD1 might be the D (5 bases). CDR3 length: 14 amino acids. Trimming cost V 4 bases and J 4 bases, with 8 bases left between them. Germline V gene sequence: CDR1 SGHTA, CDR2 FQGTGA. The CDR3, as DNA: TGTGCCAGCAGCTCAGGGTCCGGGGCCAACGTCCTGACTTTC. It encodes CASSSGSGANVLTF.

This chain uses TRBV10-3 with TRBJ2-5, with D unresolved. Per germline, CDR1 ENHRY and CDR2 SYGVKD. This CDR3 spans 14 amino acids. Trimming shortened V by 0 bases and J by 3 bases, and 8 bases separated the two germline ends. The CDR3 DNA is TGTGCCATCAGTGAGTCGAGAAGCGAAGAGACCCAGTACTTC. Translating gives CAISESRSEETQYF.

The rearrangement joins TRBV6-1 to TRBJ2-1; D is perhaps TRBD1 or TRBD2 (5 bases each). The V gene lost 7 bases and the J gene lost 10 bases, with 11 bases spanning the gap. The CDR3 extends over 11 amino acids. Germline V gives CDR1 MNHNS, CDR2 SASEGT. The chain's CDR3 is CASTRGREQFF. CDR3 nucleotides: TGTGCCAGCACAAGGGGACGGGAGCAGTTCTTC.

This clone was seen a handful of times. The chain uses TRBV19 and TRBJ2-5, with D perhaps given as TRBD1 or TRBD2 (5 bases each). With 5 bases removed from V and 6 bases from J, the gap between germline ends came to 16 bases. CDR3 length: 14 residues. Germline CDR1 reads LNHDA; CDR2 reads SQIVND (reference sequence). CDR3 protein: CASSFDGTYQTQYF. The CDR3 nucleotides are TGTGCCAGTAGTTTCGACGGGACCTACCAGACCCAGTACTTC. The full variable domain, rest sourced from reference TRBV19 and TRBJ2-5, is DGGITQSPKYLFRKEGQNVTLSCEQNLNHDAMYWYRQDPGQGLRLIYYSQIVNDFQKGDIAEGYSVSREKKESFPLTVTSAQKNPTAFYLCASSFDGTYQTQYFGPGTRLLVL.

CDR3 region: CASHRDRGKGGETQYF. The CDR3 DNA is TGTGCCAGCCACCGGGACAGGGGGAAGGGTGGGGAGACCCAGTACTTC. The chain has TRBV2 and TRBJ2-5; 11 nucleotides line up with TRBD1. J was trimmed by 5 bases and V by 8 bases; bases with no gene match: 13. Germline V lookup: CDR1 SNHLY, CDR2 FYNNEI. This CDR3 comprises 16 residues.

The chain joins TRBV18 to TRBJ1-2, with 8 nucleotides matching TRBD1. Germline CDR1 is KGHSH and CDR2 is LQKENI. V was clipped by 5 bases and J by 4 bases; unmatched bases: 9. The CDR3 is made up of 15 amino acids. This CDR3 is CASSLQGGGSYGYTF. The CDR3 DNA follows: TGTGCCAGCTCATTACAGGGGGGAGGCAGCTATGGCTACACCTTC.

This rearrangement joins TRBV7-3 to TRBJ1-6; D is uncertain. V was shortened by 1 base and J by 9 bases, with 7 bases between the two germline ends. This CDR3 is built from 13 residues. From germline, CDR1 is SGHTA and CDR2 FQGTGA. In DNA form, the CDR3 reads TGTGCCAGCAGCTTAATGCTCGGTTCACCCCTCCACTTT. It specifies CASSLMLGSPLHF.

This chain links TRBV9 with TRBJ2-1, with D possibly matching TRBD2 (6 bases). V lost 1 base to trimming and J lost 6 bases, with 14 bases between them. Germline V gene sequence: CDR1 SGDLS, CDR2 YYNGEE. This CDR3 is 15 amino acids long. In DNA form, the CDR3 reads TGTGCCAGCAGCGTAATGAGCGGGCCCCCCAATGAGCAGTTCTTC. It yields the protein CASSVMSGPPNEQFF. Full variable domain (outside the CDR3, taken from reference TRBV9 and TRBJ2-1): DSGVTQTPKHLITATGQRVTLRCSPRSGDLSVYWYQQSLDQGLQFLIQYYNGEERAKGNILERFSAQQFPDLHSELNLSSLELGDSALYFCASSVMSGPPNEQFFGPGTRLTVL.

The rearrangement uses TRBV7-3 and TRBJ2-5; D is undetermined. This CDR3 comprises 13 residues. V was pared by 5 bases and J by 4 bases, with 11 bases between. CDR1 and CDR2 (germline): SGHTA, FQGTGA. The CDR3 reads CASSPASGETQYF. The CDR3, as DNA: TGTGCCAGCAGCCCCGCTAGTGGAGAGACCCAGTACTTC.

The chain joins TRBV5-1 to TRBJ1-2; the D is unclear. Germline V CDR1 and CDR2: SGHRS, YFSETQ. The CDR3 is 14 amino acids. The ends were cut back, 0 bases at V and 0 bases at J, with 6 bases in the middle. The CDR3 bases are TGCGCCAGCAGCTTGGATGGAGCTAACTATGGCTACACCTTC. This translates into CASSLDGANYGYTF.

The DNA for the CDR3 is TGTGCCAGCAGCTTACGGCGGGGGGTACAGGAGACCCAGTACTTC. This encodes CASSLRRGVQETQYF. This chain uses TRBV7-3 with TRBJ2-5; 8 bases line up with TRBD2. CDR1 SGHTA and CDR2 FQGTGA come from the germline V gene. J lost 5 bases, V lost 2 bases, and 7 bases had no gene match. The CDR3 loop spans 15 amino acids.

The V and J genes are TRBV14 and TRBJ2-3, with D maybe TRBD2 (6 bases). Germline V gene data show CDR1 as SGHDN and CDR2 as FVKESK. This CDR3 is 16 amino acids long. The germline V and J ends were trimmed by 0 bases and 7 bases, with 17 bases remaining between them. The CDR3 DNA follows: TGTGCCAGCAGCCAAGACCCCAGCATGACTAGGAATACGCAGTATTTT. This codes for CASSQDPSMTRNTQYF.

J is TRBJ2-1 and V is TRBV11-2; D unclear. V lost 4 bases, J lost 9 bases, and 13 bases lay in between. Germline CDR1 SGHAT, CDR2 FQNNGV. This CDR3 has 13 amino acids. CDR3 in DNA: TGTGCCAGCAGCTCCCGGGCCCCAGGTGAGCAGTTCTTC. Its protein product is CASSSRAPGEQFF.

V usage is TRBV5-1 and J usage is TRBJ1-1, with 8 bases fitting TRBD1. The CDR3 spans 14 residues. The ends lost 5 bases at V and 4 bases at J; junction bases unmatched: 7. The germline CDR1 and CDR2 sequences are SGHRS and YFSETQ. The CDR3 nucleotides are TGCGCCAGCAGTTATCGAACAGGGGGCACTGAAGCTTTCTTT. Its translation is CASSYRTGGTEAFF. The full variable domain, in which reference TRBV5-1 and TRBJ1-1 provide the parts outside the CDR3, is KAGVTQTPRYLIKTRGQQVTLSCSPISGHRSVSWYQQTPGQGLQFLFEYFSETQRNKGNFPGRFSGRQFSNSRSEMNVSTLELGDSALYLCASSYRTGGTEAFFGQGTRLTVV.

The rearrangement uses TRBV5-6 and TRBJ2-4; 7 bases line up with TRBD2. After removal of 1 base from V and 8 bases from J, the junction contained 6 bases not matched to a gene. Germline loops: CDR1 SGHDT, CDR2 YYEEEE. The CDR3 loop spans 14 amino acids. This CDR3 is CASSLLAGGDIQYF. For the CDR3, the DNA is TGTGCCAGCAGCTTGTTAGCGGGCGGCGACATTCAGTACTTC.